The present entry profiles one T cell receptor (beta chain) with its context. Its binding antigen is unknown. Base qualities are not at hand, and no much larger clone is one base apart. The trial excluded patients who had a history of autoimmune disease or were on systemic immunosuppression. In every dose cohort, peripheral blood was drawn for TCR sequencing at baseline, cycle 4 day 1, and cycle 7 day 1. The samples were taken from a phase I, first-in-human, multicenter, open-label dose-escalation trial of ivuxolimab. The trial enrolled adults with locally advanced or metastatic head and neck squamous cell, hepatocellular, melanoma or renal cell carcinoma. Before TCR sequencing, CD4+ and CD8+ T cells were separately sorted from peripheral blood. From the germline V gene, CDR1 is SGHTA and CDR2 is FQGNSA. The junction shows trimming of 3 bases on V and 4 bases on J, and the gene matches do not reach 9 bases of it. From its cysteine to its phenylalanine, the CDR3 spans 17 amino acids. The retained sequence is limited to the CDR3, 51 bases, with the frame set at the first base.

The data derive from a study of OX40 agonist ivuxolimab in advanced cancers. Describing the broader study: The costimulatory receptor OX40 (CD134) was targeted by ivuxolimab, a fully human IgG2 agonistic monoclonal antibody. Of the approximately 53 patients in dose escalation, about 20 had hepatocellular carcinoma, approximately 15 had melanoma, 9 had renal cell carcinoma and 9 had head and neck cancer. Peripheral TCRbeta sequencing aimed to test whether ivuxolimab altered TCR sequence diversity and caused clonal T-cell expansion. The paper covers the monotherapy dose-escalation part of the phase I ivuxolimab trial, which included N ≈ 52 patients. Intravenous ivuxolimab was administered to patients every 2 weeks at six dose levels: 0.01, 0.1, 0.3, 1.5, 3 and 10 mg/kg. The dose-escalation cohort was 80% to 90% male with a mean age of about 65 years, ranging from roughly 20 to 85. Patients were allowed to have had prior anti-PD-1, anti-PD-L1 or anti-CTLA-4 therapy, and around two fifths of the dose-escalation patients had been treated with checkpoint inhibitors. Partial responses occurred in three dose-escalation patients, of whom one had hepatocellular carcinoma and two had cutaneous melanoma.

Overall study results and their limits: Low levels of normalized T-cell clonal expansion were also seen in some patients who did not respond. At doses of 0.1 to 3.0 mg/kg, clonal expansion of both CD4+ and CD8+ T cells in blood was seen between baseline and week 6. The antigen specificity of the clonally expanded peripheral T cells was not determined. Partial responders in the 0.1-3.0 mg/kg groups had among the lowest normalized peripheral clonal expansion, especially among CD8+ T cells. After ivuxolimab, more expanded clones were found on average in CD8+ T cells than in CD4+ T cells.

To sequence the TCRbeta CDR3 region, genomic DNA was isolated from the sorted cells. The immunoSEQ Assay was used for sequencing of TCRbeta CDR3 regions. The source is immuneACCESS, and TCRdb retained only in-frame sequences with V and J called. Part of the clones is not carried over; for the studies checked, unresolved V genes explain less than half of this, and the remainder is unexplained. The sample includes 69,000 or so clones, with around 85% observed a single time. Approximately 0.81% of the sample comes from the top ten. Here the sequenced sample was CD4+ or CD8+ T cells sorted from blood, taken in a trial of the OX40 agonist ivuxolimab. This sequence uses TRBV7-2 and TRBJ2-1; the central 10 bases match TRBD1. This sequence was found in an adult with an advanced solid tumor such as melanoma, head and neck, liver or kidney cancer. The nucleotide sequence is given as TGTGCCAGCAGCTTTGTGGGGGGACAGGGGCTTTACAATGAGCAGTTCTTC. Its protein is CASSFVGGQGLYNEQFF. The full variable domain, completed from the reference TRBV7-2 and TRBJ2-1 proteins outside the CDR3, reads GAGVSQSPSNKVTEKGKDVELRCDPISGHTALYWYRQSLGQGLEFLIYFQGNSAPDKSGLPSDRFSAERTGGSVSTLTIQRTQQEDSAVYLCASSFVGGQGLYNEQFFGPGTRLTVL.